Sequencing of this T cell receptor beta chain was carried out in a study of T cells in Graves' hyperthyroidism and ophthalmopathy. This clonotype was recorded a few times. RNA transcripts provided the source from which TCR beta CDR3 regions were amplified. First-round RT-PCR targeting the TCR CDR3 was performed with the HTBI primer set. MiXCR, run by TCRdb on the multiplex PCR reads, gives a single entry per CDR3 protein. Of about 710,000 distinct CDR3 sequences detected, roughly 17% appear once; the ten largest clones hold under 8.5%. Germline CDR1 reads DFQATT; CDR2 reads SNEGSKA (reference sequence). The CDR3 runs to 16 residues. J gave up 6 bases and V 3 bases, and 10 bases lay outside the gene matches.

This TCR came from a man aged 18 to 29 with Graves' hyperthyroidism. Sequencing input: blood. The chain couples TRBV20-1 to TRBJ1-5; the match to TRBD1 covers 11 bases. The CDR3 protein is CSASSPDRGQSQPQHF. The CDR3 DNA follows: TGCAGTGCTAGTAGCCCGGACAGGGGGCAGAGTCAGCCCCAGCATTTT.